This T cell receptor (beta chain) was profiled in a study of T cell clonality in common variable immunodeficiency. Produced via immunoSEQ multiplex PCR; TCRdb's table is partial and in-frame only. The repertoire yields tens of thousands of clones, none seen only once; the top ten contain around 4.1%. Germline lookup yields CDR1 KGHSH and CDR2 LQKENI. The CDR3 extends over 17 amino acids. Unmatched junction bases numbered 14, after V lost 7 bases and J lost 4 bases. On this clone itself: The antigen is not known. A single base is all that separates this from a far larger clone, so a read error is likely. Read data end 3 residues before the CDR3 end; the end is taken from the germline J gene.

The study, taken as a whole, reports: CVID subjects shared fewer TCRbeta clones than healthy controls did. Repertoire-complication correlations in CVID were limited by patient heterogeneity. In common variable immunodeficiency, TCR beta chains reportedly carried fewer deletions and N-nucleotide insertions.

The chain combines TRBV18 with TRBJ2-3; 10 bases match TRBD1. The specimen was peripheral blood mononuclear cells. This receptor was obtained from a person between 18 and 75 years old in good health. Incomplete CDR3 DNA: TGTGCCAGCTTCCCCAGGACAGGGGGGACTGGACCAGATACG. Translating gives CASFPRTGGTGPDT. The CDR3, in full, reads CASFPRTGGTGPDTQYF.